Following are 4 T cell receptor beta chains from one sample sequenced in a study of blood T cell repertoires in COVID-19. TCRdb's table, derived via immunoSEQ multiplex PCR, lists solely in-frame clones and lacks some. The repertoire consists of fewer than 300,000 clones, with about 88% occurring once and the leading ten covering 4%. Source material: peripheral blood. The receptors come from a man aged 55 to 70 who had recovered from COVID-19.

This chain uses TRBV27 with TRBJ1-3; D is unclear. Germline lookup yields CDR1 MNHEY and CDR2 SMNVEV (reference sequence). This CDR3 spans 17 amino acids. The V end was cut by 6 bases, the J end by 4 bases, with 22 bases between. The CDR3 reads CASRSLGHPVPGNTIYF. The DNA for the CDR3 is TGTGCCAGCAGGTCACTAGGGCACCCGGTTCCCGGAAACACCATATATTTT.

The chain couples TRBV3-1 (or the pseudogene TRBV3-2) to TRBJ2-7; D possibly corresponds to TRBD1 (6 bases). Trimming cost V 0 bases and J 3 bases, with 6 bases left between them. Germline assignment: CDR1 LGHDT and CDR2 YNNKEL (reference sequence). The CDR3 sequence is 13 residues long. The CDR3 region is CASSQEQGYEQYF. The DNA for the CDR3 is TGTGCCAGCAGCCAAGAACAGGGCTACGAGCAGTACTTC.

This clone came up once. The genes are TRBV7-9 and TRBJ2-2, with D possibly matching TRBD1 (8 bases). CDR1 is SEHNR, CDR2 FQNEAQ, per germline (reference sequence). V lost 4 bases, J lost 5 bases, and 20 bases lay in between. This CDR3 is 17 amino acids long. The DNA for the CDR3 is TGTGCCAGCAGCTCTCCGTCTACAGGGGGGGAAACCGGGGAGCTGTTTTTT. Translating gives CASSSPSTGGETGELFF.

The rearrangement uses TRBV29-1 and TRBJ2-7; the match to TRBD1 covers 7 bases. V gave up 4 bases and J gave up 3 bases; unmatched junction bases: 6. The CDR3 consists of 13 residues. Germline V gene data show CDR1 as SQVTM and CDR2 as ANQGSEA. The CDR3 is CSVAGPGGYEQYF. In DNA form, the CDR3 reads TGCAGCGTTGCTGGCCCAGGGGGCTACGAGCAGTACTTC.